Presented here are 13 T cell receptor beta chains from one specimen sequenced in a study of Tregs in tolerant kidney transplant recipients. The method was immunoSEQ multiplex PCR; TCRdb's version includes in-frame clones alone and lacks a portion of them. The profile covers tens of thousands of clones, with 91% appearing a single time and roughly 15% taken by the ten largest. Mixed chimerism was transient after nonmyeloablative marrow transplants from related graft donors. The specimen was CD8+ T cells from blood (PBMCs), collected 24 months after the transplant. The receptor source for this set is a human patient who received a combined kidney and bone marrow transplant. The T cells may come from the graft donor.

The chain employs TRBV14 and TRBJ1-4; D gene unclear. V was cut by 1 base and J by 17 bases, with 14 bases left in between. The CDR3 is 12 residues long. The germline V gene encodes CDR1 SGHDN and CDR2 FVKESK. The DNA for the CDR3 is TGTGCCAGCAGCCAAGTTCTGGCAGTTTTATTTTTT. Amino acid sequence: CASSQVLAVLFF.

The genes are TRBV11-3 and TRBJ2-3, with 10 bases matching TRBD2. The V gene's germline CDR1 is SGHNT and CDR2 YENEEA. This CDR3 comprises 16 residues. V trimming: 5 bases; J trimming: 8 bases; junction bases outside the gene matches: 13. The CDR3 protein is CASSPLTSGPHGTQYF. The CDR3 nucleotides read TGTGCCAGCAGCCCGCTGACTAGCGGGCCCCATGGTACGCAGTATTTT. Variable domain in full (rest from reference TRBV11-3 and TRBJ2-3): EAGVVQSPRYKIIEKKQPVAFWCNPISGHNTLYWYLQNLGQGPELLIRYENEEAVDDSQLPKDRFSAERLKGVDSTLKIQPAELGDSAVYLCASSPLTSGPHGTQYFGPGTRLTVL.

CDR3 DNA sequence: TGTGCCAGCAGCTTAGCGCCGAGGGCCAATCAGCCCCAGCATTTT. Its protein is CASSLAPRANQPQHF. V and J are TRBV7-2 and TRBJ1-5, with no clear D. Germline-derived CDR1 and CDR2 are SGHTA and FQGNSA. V shed 0 bases and J shed 3 bases, with 9 bases lying between them. The CDR3 loop spans 15 amino acids.

The rearrangement links TRBV7-9 to TRBJ2-1; 10 bases are shared with TRBD2. This CDR3 has 15 amino acids. Germline CDR1 and CDR2: SEHNR and FQNEAQ (reference sequence). Trimming cost V 1 base and J 7 bases; bases outside gene matches: 4. This CDR3 reads CASSLVLAGENEQFF. The DNA for the CDR3 is TGTGCCAGCAGCTTAGTCCTAGCGGGAGAGAATGAGCAGTTCTTC.

The sample holds one count of this clone. This chain links TRBV25-1 with TRBJ1-4, with D unclear. Per germline, CDR1 MGHDK and CDR2 SYGVNS. The CDR3 runs 13 residues. V shed 8 bases and J shed 7 bases, with 14 bases lying between them. The CDR3 DNA sequence: TGTGCCAGCCAGAAGTCTCCTTTTGAAAAACTGTTTTTT. Translation: CASQKSPFEKLFF.

CDR3 sequence reads: CASSSINEQFF. The CDR3 DNA sequence: TGTGCCAGCAGCTCCATCAATGAGCAGTTCTTC. The gene calls are TRBV7-9 and TRBJ2-1; D unclear. CDR1 is SEHNR, CDR2 FQNEAQ, per germline (reference sequence). The V gene lost 4 bases and the J gene lost 6 bases, with 4 bases spanning the gap. CDR3 size: 11 residues.

The chain recombines TRBV7-2 with TRBJ2-1, with TRBD2 matching over 11 bases. Germline loops: CDR1 SGHTA, CDR2 FQGNSA. The junction had 10 bases not matched to a gene; V was cut back by 5 bases and J by 7 bases. The CDR3 spans 16 residues. The CDR3 DNA reads as TGTGCCAGCAGCCCCATAGCGGGAGGGCCTGTGAATGAGCAGTTCTTC. Encoded protein: CASSPIAGGPVNEQFF.

This clone has just one count. The rearrangement links TRBV11-2 to TRBJ2-7; the D is unclear. V was clipped by 4 bases and J by 6 bases, with 16 bases between them. The CDR3 runs 14 residues. Germline lookup yields CDR1 SGHAT and CDR2 FQNNGV. CDR3 protein: CASSSPHPSREQYF. The CDR3 DNA is TGTGCCAGCAGCTCCCCACACCCTTCCCGCGAGCAGTACTTC.

The chain is built from TRBV15 and TRBJ1-1, with 7 bases fitting TRBD1. CDR1 is LNHNV and CDR2 is YYDKDF in the germline V gene (reference sequence). There are 15 residues in the CDR3. After removal of 4 bases from V and 5 bases from J, the junction contained 10 bases not matched to a gene. In DNA form, the CDR3 reads TGTGCCACCAGCATAAGACAGGGACGGGGGACTGAAGCTTTCTTT. Protein: CATSIRQGRGTEAFF.

The rearrangement links TRBV9 to TRBJ1-1; 7 positions agree with TRBD1. Germline assignment: CDR1 SGDLS and CDR2 YYNGEE. Trimming at V came to 3 bases and at J to 0 bases, leaving 2 bases not matched to a gene. This CDR3 is built from 14 residues. This CDR3 is CASSAGGLNTEAFF. CDR3 nucleotide sequence: TGTGCCAGCAGCGCAGGGGGACTGAACACTGAAGCTTTCTTT.

In DNA form, the CDR3 reads TGTGCCAGCTTACAGCTGGGGGGGATTAATGAAAAACTGTTTTTT. This encodes CASLQLGGINEKLFF. This chain uses TRBV13 with TRBJ1-4; a weak D match, TRBD1 (5 bases). Germline V lookup: CDR1 PRHDT, CDR2 FYEKMQ (reference sequence). The ends were cut back, 8 bases at V and 4 bases at J, with 17 bases in the middle. This CDR3 is built from 15 residues.

This clone appeared a single time. This chain uses TRBV11-3 with TRBJ2-1; 9 bases line up with TRBD2. The germline gives CDR1 SGHNT, CDR2 YENEEA. This CDR3 is built from 17 residues. V dropped 1 base and J dropped 4; count of bases not matched to a gene: 8. CDR3 sequence (DNA): TGTGCCAGCAGCTTAGTGCGGGCGGGAGGGTTTTACAATGAGCAGTTCTTC. Translated: CASSLVRAGGFYNEQFF.

This clone was counted between two and nine times. The gene calls are TRBV28 and TRBJ1-1, with D hard to call. This CDR3 is 14 amino acids long. V gave up 3 bases and J gave up 1 base, with 9 bases separating them. Germline-derived CDR1 and CDR2 are MDHEN and SYDVKM. The CDR3 loop is CASSFRGWNTEAFF. As DNA, the CDR3 is TGTGCCAGCAGTTTTCGGGGATGGAACACTGAAGCTTTCTTT.